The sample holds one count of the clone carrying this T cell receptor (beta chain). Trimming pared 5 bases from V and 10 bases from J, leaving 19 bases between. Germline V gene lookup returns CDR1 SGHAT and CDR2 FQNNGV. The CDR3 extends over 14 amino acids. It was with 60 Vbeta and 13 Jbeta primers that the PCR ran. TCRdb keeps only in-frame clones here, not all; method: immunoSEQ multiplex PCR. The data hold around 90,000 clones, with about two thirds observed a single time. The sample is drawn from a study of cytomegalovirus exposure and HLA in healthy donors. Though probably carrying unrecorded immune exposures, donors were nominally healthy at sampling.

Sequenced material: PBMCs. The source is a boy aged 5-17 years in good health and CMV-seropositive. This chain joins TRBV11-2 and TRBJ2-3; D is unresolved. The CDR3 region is CASSQAGQITAQYF. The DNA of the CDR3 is TGTGCCAGCAGCCAAGCAGGTCAAATAACTGCGCAGTATTTT.